This T cell receptor (beta chain) was retrieved from a study of blood T cell repertoires in COVID-19. From germline, CDR1 is SGHTA and CDR2 FQGNSA. Trimming cost V 5 bases and J 0 bases, with 7 bases left between them. The CDR3 extends over 13 amino acids. Authors' methods: By means of reference gene primer amplification, nucleated cell counts were estimated. Clones were read by immunoSEQ multiplex PCR, and TCRdb kept only the in-frame ones, dropping some. Clone size and V and J calls were adopted from that table, with D and trimming inferred from the DNA. The sample has 250,000 to 350,000 clones, approximately 86% seen once. Points on this clone: Within the sample, other DNA sequences also encode this same CDR3.

The receptor's source is a woman aged 25 to 39 who had recovered from COVID-19. The J gene is TRBJ1-1, the V gene TRBV7-2; no firm D call. The sample comprised PBMCs or T cells enriched from blood (not recorded which). CDR3: CASSLRMNTEAFF. The DNA of the CDR3 is TGTGCCAGCAGCCTACGCATGAACACTGAAGCTTTCTTT.